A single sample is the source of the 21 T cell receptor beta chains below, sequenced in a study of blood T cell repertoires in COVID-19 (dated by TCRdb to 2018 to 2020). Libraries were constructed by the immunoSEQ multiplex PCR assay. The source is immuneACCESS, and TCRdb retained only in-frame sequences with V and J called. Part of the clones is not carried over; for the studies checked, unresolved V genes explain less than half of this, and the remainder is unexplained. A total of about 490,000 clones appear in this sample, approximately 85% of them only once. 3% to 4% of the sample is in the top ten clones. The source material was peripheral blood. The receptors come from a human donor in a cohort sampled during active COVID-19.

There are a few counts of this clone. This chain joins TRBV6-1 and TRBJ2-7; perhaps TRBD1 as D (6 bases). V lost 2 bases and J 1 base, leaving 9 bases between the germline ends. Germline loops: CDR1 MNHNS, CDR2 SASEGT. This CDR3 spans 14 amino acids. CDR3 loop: CASSERGGSYEQYF. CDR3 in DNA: TGTGCCAGCAGTGAAAGAGGGGGTTCCTACGAGCAGTACTTC.

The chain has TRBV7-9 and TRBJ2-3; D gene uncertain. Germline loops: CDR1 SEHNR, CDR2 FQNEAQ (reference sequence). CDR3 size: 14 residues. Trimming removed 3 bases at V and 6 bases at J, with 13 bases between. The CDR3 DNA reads TGTGCCAGCAGCTTTTCCCCTGCAGCGGATACGCAGTATTTT. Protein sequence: CASSFSPAADTQYF.

CDR3 region: CASSVQLQGHEELFF. CDR3 nucleotides: TGCGCCAGCAGCGTACAATTACAGGGGCACGAGGAGCTGTTTTTT. V gene TRBV5-1 combines with J gene TRBJ2-2; 7 bases line up with TRBD1. Germline loops: CDR1 SGHRS, CDR2 YFSETQ. Unmatched junction bases numbered 13, after V lost 4 bases and J lost 10 bases. CDR3 length equals 15 residues.

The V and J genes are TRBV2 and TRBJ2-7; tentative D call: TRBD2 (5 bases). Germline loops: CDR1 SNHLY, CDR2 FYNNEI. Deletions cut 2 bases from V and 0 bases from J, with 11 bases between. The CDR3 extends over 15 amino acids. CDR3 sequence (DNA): TGTGCCAGCAGTGAATCTGGACTCCCCTCCTACGAGCAGTACTTC. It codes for CASSESGLPSYEQYF. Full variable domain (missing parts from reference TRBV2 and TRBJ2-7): EPEVTQTPSHQVTQMGQEVILRCVPISNHLYFYWYRQILGQKVEFLVSFYNNEISEKSEIFDDQFSVERPDGSNFTLKIRSTKLEDSAMYFCASSESGLPSYEQYFGPGTRLTVT.

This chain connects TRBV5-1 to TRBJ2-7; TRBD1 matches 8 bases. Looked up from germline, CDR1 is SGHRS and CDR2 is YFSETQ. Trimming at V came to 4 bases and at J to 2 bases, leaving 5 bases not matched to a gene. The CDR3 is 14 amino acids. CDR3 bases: TGCGCCAGCAGCGAATACAGGGGGGCCTACGAGCAGTACTTC. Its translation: CASSEYRGAYEQYF.

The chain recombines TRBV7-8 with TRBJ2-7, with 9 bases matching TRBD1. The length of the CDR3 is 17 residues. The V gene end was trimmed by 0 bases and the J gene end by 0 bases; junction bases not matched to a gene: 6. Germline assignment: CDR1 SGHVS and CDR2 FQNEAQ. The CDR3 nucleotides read TGTGCCAGCAGCTTAGCTTCGGGACAGGGATTCTCCTACGAGCAGTACTTC. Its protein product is CASSLASGQGFSYEQYF.

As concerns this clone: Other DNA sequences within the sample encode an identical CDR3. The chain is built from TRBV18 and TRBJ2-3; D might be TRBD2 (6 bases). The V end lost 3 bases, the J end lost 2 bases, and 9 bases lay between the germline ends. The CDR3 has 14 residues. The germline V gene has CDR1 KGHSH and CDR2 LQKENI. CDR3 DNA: TGTGCCAGCTCACCCCGGGGACTCACAGATACGCAGTATTTT. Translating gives CASSPRGLTDTQYF.

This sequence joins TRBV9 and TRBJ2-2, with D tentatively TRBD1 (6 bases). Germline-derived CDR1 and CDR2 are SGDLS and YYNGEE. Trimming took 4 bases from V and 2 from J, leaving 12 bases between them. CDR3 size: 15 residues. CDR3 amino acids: CASSPRTENTGELFF. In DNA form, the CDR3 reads TGTGCCAGCAGCCCCCGGACAGAAAACACCGGGGAGCTGTTTTTT.

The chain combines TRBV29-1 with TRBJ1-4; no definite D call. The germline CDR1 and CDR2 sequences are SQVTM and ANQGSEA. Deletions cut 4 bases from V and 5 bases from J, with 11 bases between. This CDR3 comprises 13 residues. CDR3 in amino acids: CSVGEALNEKLFF. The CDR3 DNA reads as TGCAGCGTTGGGGAGGCCCTAAATGAAAAACTGTTTTTT.

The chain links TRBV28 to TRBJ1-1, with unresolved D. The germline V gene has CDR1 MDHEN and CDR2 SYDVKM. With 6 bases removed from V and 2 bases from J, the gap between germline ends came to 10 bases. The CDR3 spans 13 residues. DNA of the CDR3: TGTGCCAGCAGCTTCGGTCTTAACACTGAAGCTTTCTTT. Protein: CASSFGLNTEAFF.

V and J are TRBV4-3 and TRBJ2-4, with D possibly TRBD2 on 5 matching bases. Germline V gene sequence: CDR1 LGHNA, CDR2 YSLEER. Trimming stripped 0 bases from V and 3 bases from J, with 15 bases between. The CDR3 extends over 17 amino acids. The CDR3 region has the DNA TGCGCCAGCAGCCAAGATGGGGAGCGGACCAACAAAAACATTCAGTACTTC. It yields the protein CASSQDGERTNKNIQYF.

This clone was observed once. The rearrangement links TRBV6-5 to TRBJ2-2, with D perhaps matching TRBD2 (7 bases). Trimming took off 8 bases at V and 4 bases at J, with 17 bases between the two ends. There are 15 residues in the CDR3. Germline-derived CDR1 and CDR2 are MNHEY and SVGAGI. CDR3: CASSLGGAGTGELFF. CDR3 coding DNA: TGTGCCAGCTCTTTGGGGGGGGCTGGCACCGGGGAGCTGTTTTTT.

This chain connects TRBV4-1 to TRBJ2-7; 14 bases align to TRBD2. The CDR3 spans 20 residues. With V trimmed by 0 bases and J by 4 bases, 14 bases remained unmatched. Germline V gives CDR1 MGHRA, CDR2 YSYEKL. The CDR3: CASSQERRLAGGPGKYEQYF. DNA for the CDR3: TGCGCCAGCAGCCAAGAAAGGAGACTAGCGGGAGGGCCAGGAAAGTACGAGCAGTACTTC.

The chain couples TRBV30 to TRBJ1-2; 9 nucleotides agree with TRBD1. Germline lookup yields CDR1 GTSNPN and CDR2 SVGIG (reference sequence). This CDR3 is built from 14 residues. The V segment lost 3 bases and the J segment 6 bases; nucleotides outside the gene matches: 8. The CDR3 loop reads CAWSAGTGYNGYTF. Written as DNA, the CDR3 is TGTGCCTGGAGCGCCGGGACAGGGTATAATGGCTACACCTTC.

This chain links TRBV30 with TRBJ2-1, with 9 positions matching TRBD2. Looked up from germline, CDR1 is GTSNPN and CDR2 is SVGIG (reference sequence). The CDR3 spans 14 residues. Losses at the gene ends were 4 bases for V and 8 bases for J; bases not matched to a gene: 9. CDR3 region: CAWKLGTSFYEQFF. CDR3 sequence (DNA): TGTGCCTGGAAGTTGGGGACTAGCTTCTATGAGCAGTTCTTC.

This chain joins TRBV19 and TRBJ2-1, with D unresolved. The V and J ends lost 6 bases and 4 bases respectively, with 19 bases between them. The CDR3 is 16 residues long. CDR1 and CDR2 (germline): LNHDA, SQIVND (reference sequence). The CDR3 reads CASSKLTGFGYNEQFF. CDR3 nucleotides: TGTGCCAGTAGCAAATTAACGGGTTTTGGGTACAATGAGCAGTTCTTC.

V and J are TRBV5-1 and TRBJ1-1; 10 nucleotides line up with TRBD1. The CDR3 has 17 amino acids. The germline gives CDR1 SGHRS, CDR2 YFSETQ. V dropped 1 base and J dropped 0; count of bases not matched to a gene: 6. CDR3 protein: CASSLRGQGGMNTEAFF. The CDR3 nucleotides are TGCGCCAGCAGCTTGAGAGGACAGGGGGGGATGAACACTGAAGCTTTCTTT.

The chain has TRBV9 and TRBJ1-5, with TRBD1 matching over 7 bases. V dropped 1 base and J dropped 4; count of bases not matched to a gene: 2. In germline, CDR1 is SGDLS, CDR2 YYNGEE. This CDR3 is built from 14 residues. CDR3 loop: CASSVMTGNQPQHF. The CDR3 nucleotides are TGTGCCAGCAGCGTAATGACAGGGAATCAGCCCCAGCATTTT.

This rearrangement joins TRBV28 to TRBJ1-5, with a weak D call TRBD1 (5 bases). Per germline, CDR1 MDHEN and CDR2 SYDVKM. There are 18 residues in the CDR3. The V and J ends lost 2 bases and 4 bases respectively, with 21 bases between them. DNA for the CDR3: TGTGCCAGCAGTTTACGACTGGGACTGTGGGGTGGGAATCAGCCCCAGCATTTT. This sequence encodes CASSLRLGLWGGNQPQHF.

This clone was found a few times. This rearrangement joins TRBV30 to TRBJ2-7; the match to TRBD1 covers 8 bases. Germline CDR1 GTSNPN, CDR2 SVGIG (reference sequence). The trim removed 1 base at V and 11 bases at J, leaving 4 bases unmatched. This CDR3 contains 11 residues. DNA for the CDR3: TGTGCCTGGAGTGCCGGACAGGGAGAGTACTTC. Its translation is CAWSAGQGEYF.

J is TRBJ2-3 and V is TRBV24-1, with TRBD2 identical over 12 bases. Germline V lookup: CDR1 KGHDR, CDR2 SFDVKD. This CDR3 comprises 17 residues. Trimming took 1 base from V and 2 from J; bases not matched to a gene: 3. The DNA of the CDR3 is TGTGCCACCAGTGATTTTAGGACTAGCGGGGACACAGATACGCAGTATTTT. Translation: CATSDFRTSGDTDTQYF.